Here is one TCR beta chain with its context. The target antigen is unknown. TCRdb keeps only in-frame clones here, not all; method: immunoSEQ multiplex PCR. The sample holds 2.5 million or so clones; over 85% are singletons and the top ten take over 0.12%. This specimen comes from a study of shared clonotypes between healthy human individuals. Whole-study findings and limits: Memory subsets generally showed lower estimated richness than naive subsets. Several donors shared approximately 5% of their naive CD4 clonotypes.

This receptor was identified in a man aged 18-30 years in good health. The sequenced sample was naive CD4+ T cells sorted from blood. Subset reported: CD45RA+ positively selected.

The CDR3 sequence is CASSIEDGGIYEQYF. The CDR3 region has the DNA TGTGCCAGTAGTATTGAAGACGGGGGGATCTACGAGCAGTACTTC. This chain uses TRBV19 with TRBJ2-7; TRBD2 matches at 7 bases. Germline-derived CDR1 and CDR2 are LNHDA and SQIVND (reference sequence). The CDR3 covers 15 residues. V was pared by 3 bases and J by 3 bases, with 8 bases of the junction left unmatched.